The text below deals with one T cell receptor (beta chain). Its antigen is not identified. This CDR3 is missing its conserved last phenylalanine or tryptophan, likely due to a read error. Samples came from axillary lymph nodes draining the breast cancer. The sample originates from a study of breast tumors, draining lymph nodes, adjacent tissues. Study-wide findings and caveats: Luminal-like breast cancer showed significantly greater tumor-nontumor repertoire similarity than basal-like breast cancer did. The data were judged consistent with most tumor T cells coming from lymph node and expanding in tumor. Tumors had less TCR diversity than lymph nodes, more than nontumor tissue. Tumor T cell lymph node origin was a supported hypothesis, not proven.

CDR1 is MDHEN, CDR2 SYDVKM, per germline. Between the trimmed V and J ends, which lost 5 bases and 6 bases, there was a span of 17 bases. The CDR3 sequence is 14 residues long. TCRdb analysed the multiplex PCR reads with MiXCR anew, one entry per CDR3 protein. This table has about 130,000 distinct CDR3 sequences, 21% appearing once. This receptor was obtained from a female donor with breast cancer. Some clones in this sample may be carry-over from other donors' samples. The chain joins TRBV28 to TRBJ2-7; tentatively, D is TRBD2 (7 bases). Sequenced input: axillary lymph node tissue. This CDR3 reads CASSRRGGGSEQYL. The CDR3 nucleotides are TGTGCCAGCAGTCGGCGGGGAGGGGGTAGCGAGCAGTACCTC.